These T cell receptor beta chains were read from a single sample in a study of blood T cell repertoires in COVID-19. Assay used: immunoSEQ multiplex PCR; TCRdb lists only in-frame clones, some missing. The table lists fewer than 300,000 clones, roughly 80% of them singletons, with about 5% in the top ten. Material: PBMCs or T cells enriched from blood (not recorded which). The receptors stem from a man in his forties who had been exposed to COVID-19. Each CDR3 is given with its conserved first and last residue.

v_call cdr3_aa
TRBV3-1/TRBV3-2 CASSQPNTGELFF
TRBV7-9 CASSPTGGMTGELFF
TRBV6-2/TRBV6-3 CASSTGTGYQPQHF
TRBV9 CASSGGQGQTQYF
TRBV5-4 CASSKTPGTEAFF
TRBV11-1 CASSLGGMEQYF
TRBV11-3 CASSLGTAPSYEQYF
TRBV6-5 CASRDSTGRNSPLHF
TRBV5-1 CASSLGFGSWEQYF
TRBV11-3 CASSLGGGVRIEAFF
TRBV2 CASSVRGRESYNEQFF
TRBV4-1 CASSQDFTVETQYF
TRBV5-1 CASSQARDKQDTQYF
TRBV19 CASSYVLAESSYNEQFF
TRBV7-6 CASSPTLHHSGANVLTF
TRBV5-1 CASSLGRLGTGGREQYF
TRBV9 CASSVGQDYNEQFF
TRBV3-1/TRBV3-2 CASSQVNQGSATQYF
TRBV4-1 CASSQEPGDGNEQYF
TRBV19 CASSLGGTGSYEQYF
TRBV24-1 CATSDFSGRDNEQFF
TRBV5-4 CASSLDSGRGELFF
TRBV7-9 CASSLVGGATGEKLFF
TRBV6-5 CASSSYYEQYF
TRBV2 CASREESYEQYF
TRBV2 CASSSATFVGAEAFF
TRBV11-3 CASSFYLPDTQYF
TRBV29-1 CSVGGPVSTEAFF
TRBV7-9 CASNQQMNTEAFF
TRBV18 CASSPDRVNSPLHF
TRBV5-1 CASSTGGLAGGGQETQYF
TRBV30 CAWGLGGYEQYF
TRBV5-4 CASTIRAGDQETQYF
TRBV2 CASSEALLASGAGANVLTF
TRBV11-2 CASSLGGVTGGSQPQHF
TRBV5-1 CASSSGSVNTGELFF
TRBV30 CAWSPGGQGHEKLFF
TRBV11-3 CASSFTYNEQFF
TRBV5-1 CASSLAGQWNTEAFF
TRBV9 CASSGVAGRASDTQYF
TRBV30 CAWSVLGGSLDRWGTKNEQFF
TRBV9 CASSVGLALEQFF
TRBV5-4 CASSLTGRETYEQYF